A single sample is the source of the 30 T cell receptor beta chains below, sequenced in a study of PD-1 blockade in mismatch repair-deficient tumors. Assay used: immunoSEQ multiplex PCR; TCRdb lists only in-frame clones, some missing. The data show around 50,000 clones, 77% seen once. The specimen was PBMCs, collected before pembrolizumab treatment. The receptor source for this set is an adult with mismatch repair-deficient cancer.

The gene calls are TRBV7-9 and TRBJ2-7; 11 bases are shared with TRBD1. The V gene's germline CDR1 is SEHNR and CDR2 FQNEAQ (reference sequence). CDR3 length: 16 amino acids. V shed 4 bases, J shed 5 bases, and the junction held 10 bases outside the gene matches. This CDR3 reads CASSSSRDRGYHEQYF. CDR3 DNA: TGTGCCAGCAGCTCTTCCCGGGACAGGGGGTACCACGAGCAGTACTTC.

The J gene is TRBJ1-3, the V gene TRBV19; D call uncertain. V was pared by 5 bases and J by 9 bases, with 11 bases between. CDR1 and CDR2 (germline): LNHDA, SQIVND (reference sequence). This CDR3 is built from 12 residues. CDR3 loop: CASSSWPGTIYF. DNA of the CDR3: TGTGCCAGTAGTTCATGGCCCGGCACCATATATTTT.

J is TRBJ2-1 and V is TRBV10-1, with 10 bases matching TRBD2. CDR1 is WNHNN, CDR2 SYGVQD, per germline (reference sequence). Losses at the gene ends were 2 bases for V and 6 bases for J; bases not matched to a gene: 7. The CDR3 extends over 16 amino acids. CDR3 loop: CASSEGLAGALNEQFF. In DNA, the CDR3 is TGCGCCAGCAGTGAGGGTCTAGCGGGAGCCCTCAATGAGCAGTTCTTC.

The V call is TRBV27, the J call TRBJ2-3; 8 nucleotides align to TRBD1. There are 17 residues in the CDR3. J gave up 2 bases and V 1 base, and 8 bases lay outside the gene matches. From germline, CDR1 is MNHEY and CDR2 SMNVEV (reference sequence). Here the CDR3 reads CASSLYSGQGVTDTQYF. The CDR3 nucleotides read TGTGCCAGCAGTTTATATTCAGGACAGGGAGTCACAGATACGCAGTATTTT.

This clone was seen only once. The chain is built from TRBV6-5 and TRBJ2-7, with D perhaps TRBD2 (5 bases). The V and J ends lost 4 bases and 0 bases respectively, with 10 bases between them. Germline loops: CDR1 MNHEY, CDR2 SVGAGI. The length of the CDR3 is 14 residues. This CDR3 is CASSSRRVSYEQYF. The CDR3 DNA is TGTGCCAGCAGTTCAAGGCGGGTCTCCTACGAGCAGTACTTC.

This clone came up once. The chain combines TRBV9 with TRBJ1-1, with 8 bases matching TRBD1. In germline, CDR1 is SGDLS, CDR2 YYNGEE. V lost 4 bases and J lost 4; bases outside the gene matches: 6. This CDR3 region has 14 residues. CDR3 region: CASSQGQGGTEAFF. The CDR3 DNA is TGTGCCAGCAGCCAAGGACAGGGAGGCACTGAAGCTTTCTTT.

The gene calls are TRBV7-6 and TRBJ1-4; unclear D gene. V was clipped by 5 bases and J by 4 bases, with 8 bases between them. Germline CDR1 reads SGHVS; CDR2 reads FNYEAQ. The CDR3 has 13 residues. The CDR3 sequence is CASSISNNEKLFF. The CDR3 DNA reads TGTGCCAGCAGCATCAGCAATAATGAAAAACTGTTTTTT.

This clone came up a few times. The V gene is TRBV29-1, the J gene TRBJ1-1; perhaps TRBD1 as D (6 bases). V was trimmed by 7 bases and J by 0 bases, leaving 12 bases between them. Per germline, CDR1 SQVTM and CDR2 ANQGSEA. CDR3 size: 13 residues. CDR3 sequence: CSGGNRVNTEAFF. The CDR3 bases are TGCAGCGGTGGGAACAGGGTGAACACTGAAGCTTTCTTT. The variable domain in full, completed from reference TRBV29-1 and TRBJ1-1, reads SAVISQKPSRDICQRGTSLTIQCQVDSQVTMMFWYRQQPGQSLTLIATANQGSEATYESGFVIDKFPISRPNLTFSTLTVSNMSPEDSSIYLCSGGNRVNTEAFFGQGTRLTVV.

This chain connects TRBV4-2 to TRBJ1-1, with unresolved D. Germline V lookup: CDR1 LGHNA, CDR2 YNFKEQ. Trimming removed 5 bases from V and 5 bases from J, with 18 bases in between. The CDR3 is 15 amino acids. CDR3 nucleotide sequence: TGTGCCAGCAGCTTGCAGCCGACCCCGGGGACTGAAGCTTTCTTT. Translation gives CASSLQPTPGTEAFF.

The chain combines TRBV6-6 with TRBJ2-3, with TRBD2 matching 8 bases. Germline V CDR1 and CDR2: MNHNY, SVGAGI (reference sequence). The CDR3 sequence is 15 residues long. V shed 5 bases, J shed 5 bases, and the junction held 9 bases outside the gene matches. The CDR3 loop is CASSPRGGLEDTQYF. The CDR3 bases are TGTGCCAGCAGTCCCCGGGGGGGCTTGGAAGATACGCAGTATTTT.

V gene TRBV7-9 combines with J gene TRBJ2-7, with D unresolved. V was pared by 11 bases and J by 6 bases, with 17 bases between. The CDR3 spans 12 residues. Germline CDR1 reads SEHNR; CDR2 reads FQNEAQ (reference sequence). The CDR3 DNA sequence: TGTGCCGCAGCGCTAGGAGCTTCCGAGCAGTACTTC. This translates into CAAALGASEQYF.

This clone was detected only once. The chain recombines TRBV7-2 with TRBJ2-7, with unresolved D. V was shortened by 6 bases and J by 3 bases, with 12 bases between the two germline ends. This CDR3 is built from 13 residues. CDR1 SGHTA and CDR2 FQGNSA come from the germline V gene. In DNA form, the CDR3 reads TGTGCCAGCAGTCTAGGGCGGAACTACGAGCAGTACTTC. This codes for CASSLGRNYEQYF.

There are a few counts of this clone. The chain recombines TRBV6-4 with TRBJ2-6; D gene ambiguous. This CDR3 is built from 15 residues. Germline V CDR1 and CDR2: MRHNA, SNTAGT. Trimming cost V 0 bases and J 0 bases, with 3 bases left between them. The CDR3 DNA reads TGTGCCAGCAGTGACTCCCACTCTGGGGCCAACGTCCTGACTTTC. Translation gives CASSDSHSGANVLTF.

In its sample, this clone was seen a few times. The rearrangement links TRBV7-9 to TRBJ2-7; maybe TRBD2 (5 bases). V gave up 5 bases and J gave up 5 bases, with 16 bases separating them. Germline CDR1 reads SEHNR; CDR2 reads FQNEAQ (reference sequence). The CDR3 has 14 residues. CDR3 amino acids: CASSARQEVHEQYF. CDR3 nucleotide sequence: TGTGCCAGCAGCGCGCGTCAGGAGGTCCACGAGCAGTACTTC.

The chain recombines TRBV19 with TRBJ1-1; D perhaps matches TRBD1 (5 bases). The CDR3 is 13 residues long. Germline V gene lookup returns CDR1 LNHDA and CDR2 SQIVND (reference sequence). V lost 2 bases, J lost 4 bases, and 8 bases lay in between. CDR3 protein: CASSIWGGTEAFF. The CDR3 DNA follows: TGTGCCAGTAGTATATGGGGCGGCACTGAAGCTTTCTTT. Full variable domain (remainder filled in from reference TRBV19 and TRBJ1-1): DGGITQSPKYLFRKEGQNVTLSCEQNLNHDAMYWYRQDPGQGLRLIYYSQIVNDFQKGDIAEGYSVSREKKESFPLTVTSAQKNPTAFYLCASSIWGGTEAFFGQGTRLTVV.

The chain employs TRBV6-1 and TRBJ1-2; D uncertain. CDR3 size: 15 residues. V was clipped by 3 bases and J by 2 bases, with 13 bases between them. CDR1 MNHNS and CDR2 SASEGT come from the germline V gene. CDR3 nucleotide sequence: TGTGCCAGCAGTGATCCAGACCTAGGAAACTATGGCTACACCTTC. It codes for CASSDPDLGNYGYTF.

This chain uses TRBV11-2 with TRBJ2-7; maybe TRBD2 (6 bases). Trimming left V 1 base short and J 2 bases short, with 6 bases between. This CDR3 is 13 amino acids long. Germline CDR1 is SGHAT and CDR2 is FQNNGV. CDR3 region: CASSLGLAYEQYF. The DNA for the CDR3 is TGTGCCAGCAGCTTAGGACTAGCCTACGAGCAGTACTTC.

The chain employs TRBV5-4 and TRBJ2-6; TRBD2 might be the D (6 bases). The V gene lost 4 bases and the J gene lost 3 bases, with 11 bases spanning the gap. In germline, CDR1 is SGHNT, CDR2 YYREEE (reference sequence). This CDR3 has 15 residues. CDR3 in amino acids: CASSPHGSGANVLTF. In DNA, the CDR3 is TGTGCCAGCAGCCCGCACGGGAGTGGGGCCAACGTCCTGACTTTC.

The chain carries TRBV7-9 and TRBJ1-4; D is perhaps TRBD1 (5 bases). The CDR3 has 15 amino acids. Germline V gene data show CDR1 as SEHNR and CDR2 as FQNEAQ (reference sequence). Between the trimmed V and J ends, which lost 6 bases and 1 base, there was a span of 12 bases. The CDR3 loop is CASSWRGETNEKLFF. The CDR3 coding sequence is TGTGCCAGCAGTTGGAGAGGGGAAACTAATGAAAAACTGTTTTTT.

V gene TRBV6-5 combines with J gene TRBJ2-7; D possibly corresponds to TRBD2 (5 bases). Per the germline V gene, CDR1 is MNHEY and CDR2 is SVGAGI. With 0 bases removed from V and 5 bases from J, the gap between germline ends came to 11 bases. The CDR3 spans 14 residues. The CDR3 coding sequence is TGTGCCAGCAGTTACTCGAGAGGGATCAACGAGCAGTACTTC. Translation: CASSYSRGINEQYF.

V gene TRBV27 combines with J gene TRBJ1-1; TRBD1 aligns across 7 bases. V trimming: 6 bases; J trimming: 4 bases; junction bases outside the gene matches: 8. The germline V gene encodes CDR1 MNHEY and CDR2 SMNVEV (reference sequence). The CDR3 contains 14 residues. This CDR3 reads CASRRGQRGTEAFF. As DNA, the CDR3 is TGTGCCAGCAGGCGGGGACAGCGGGGCACTGAAGCTTTCTTT.

The CDR3 reads CASSLGTGYGYTF. The CDR3 DNA reads TGTGCCAGCAGCTTAGGGACAGGCTATGGCTACACCTTC. The V gene is TRBV5-6, the J gene TRBJ1-2; the match to TRBD1 covers 8 bases. The CDR3 extends over 13 amino acids. Trimming cost V 2 bases and J 4 bases; bases outside gene matches: 1. Germline V gives CDR1 SGHDT, CDR2 YYEEEE.

Worth noting for this clone: This sample also contains other DNA sequences that code for the same CDR3. The rearrangement links TRBV6-6 to TRBJ2-3, with D possibly TRBD2 on 5 matching bases. CDR1 MNHNY and CDR2 SVGAGI come from the germline V gene (reference sequence). CDR3 length: 16 residues. V dropped 6 bases and J dropped 0 bases, with 16 bases sitting between them. The CDR3 nucleotides are TGTGCCAGCAGCCCCCGTGGGCGGACTAGCACAGATACGCAGTATTTT. Amino acid sequence: CASSPRGRTSTDTQYF.

The rearrangement uses TRBV5-1 and TRBJ2-2; 11 nucleotides match TRBD1. The CDR3 has 16 amino acids. Germline CDR1 reads SGHRS; CDR2 reads YFSETQ. V dropped 0 bases and J dropped 4; count of bases not matched to a gene: 2. The CDR3 protein is CASSLAGTGGTGELFF. CDR3 in DNA: TGCGCCAGCAGCTTGGCCGGGACAGGGGGCACCGGGGAGCTGTTTTTT.

This clone was counted a few times. The chain combines TRBV4-3 with TRBJ2-1; 9 bases map to TRBD2. This CDR3 comprises 16 residues. With 0 bases clipped from V and 4 bases from J, the junction kept 4 bases outside the gene matches. Germline-derived CDR1 and CDR2 are LGHNA and YSLEER. CDR3 DNA sequence: TGCGCCAGCAGCCAAGAGGTAGCGGGAGCATACAATGAGCAGTTCTTC. Protein sequence: CASSQEVAGAYNEQFF.

This clone occurred a few times. The CDR3 protein is CASSVAGLAGVTGELFF. CDR3 sequence (DNA): TGTGCCAGCAGCGTAGCGGGACTAGCGGGAGTCACCGGGGAGCTGTTTTTT. V and J are TRBV9 and TRBJ2-2, with TRBD2 matching 14 bases. The CDR3 is made up of 17 amino acids. V dropped 0 bases and J dropped 4; count of bases not matched to a gene: 2. CDR1 and CDR2 (germline): SGDLS, YYNGEE. The complete variable domain, with remaining parts taken from reference TRBV9 and TRBJ2-2, reads DSGVTQTPKHLITATGQRVTLRCSPRSGDLSVYWYQQSLDQGLQFLIQYYNGEERAKGNILERFSAQQFPDLHSELNLSSLELGDSALYFCASSVAGLAGVTGELFFGEGSRLTVL.

The rearrangement uses TRBV28 and TRBJ1-2; the match to TRBD1 covers 7 bases. Trimming at V came to 7 bases and at J to 0 bases, leaving 5 bases not matched to a gene. Germline-derived CDR1 and CDR2 are MDHEN and SYDVKM. The CDR3 has 14 residues. The CDR3 region has the DNA TGTGCCAGCACCGCGGGACAGTCTAACTATGGCTACACCTTC. Its protein product is CASTAGQSNYGYTF.

The chain is built from TRBV5-1 and TRBJ2-7, with TRBD2 matching over 9 bases. The germline gives CDR1 SGHRS, CDR2 YFSETQ. V shed 3 bases and J 4 bases; nucleotides not matched to a gene: 8. The CDR3 runs 15 residues. The CDR3 spells CASSSISGSGYEQYF. The CDR3, as DNA: TGCGCCAGCAGCTCAATTAGCGGGAGTGGTTACGAGCAGTACTTC. The whole variable domain, filled in from reference TRBV5-1 and TRBJ2-7, reads KAGVTQTPRYLIKTRGQQVTLSCSPISGHRSVSWYQQTPGQGLQFLFEYFSETQRNKGNFPGRFSGRQFSNSRSEMNVSTLELGDSALYLCASSSISGSGYEQYFGPGTRLTVT.

The gene calls are TRBV19 and TRBJ1-1; TRBD1 is a possible D gene (5 bases). The CDR3 has 14 residues. V was pared by 1 base and J by 4 bases, with 10 bases between. Germline values: CDR1 LNHDA, CDR2 SQIVND (reference sequence). DNA of the CDR3: TGTGCCAGTAGTATAGGGCCAGGGTTCACTGAAGCTTTCTTT. Its translation: CASSIGPGFTEAFF.

This rearrangement joins TRBV7-9 to TRBJ2-7; D gene uncertain. The CDR3 runs 12 residues. From germline, CDR1 is SEHNR and CDR2 FQNEAQ (reference sequence). V dropped 1 base and J dropped 3 bases, with 4 bases sitting between them. CDR3 DNA sequence: TGTGCCAGCAGCTTAGTGGGCTACGAGCAGTACTTC. Its translation: CASSLVGYEQYF.